The clone carrying this TCR beta chain appeared many times. The CDR3 has 16 amino acids. The junction had 6 bases not matched to a gene; V was cut back by 3 bases and J by 5 bases. The germline gives CDR1 KGHDR, CDR2 SFDVKD. Study processing details: Building a distant-metastasis classifier for papillary thyroid cancer drew on CDR3 differences across clinicopathological groups. TCRdb re-analyzed the PCR reads through MiXCR. TCRdb's processing, not the authors', yielded these V and J calls. The table shows under 95,000 clones, with 8.6% occurring only once. This sample is drawn from a study of metastatic and nonmetastatic thyroid tumors. Study at large: Thyroid patients, malignant and benign, had repertoires compared across blood and tumor or nodule tissue.

There were no patients who had received any treatment before thyroid surgery. The sequence was obtained from a female donor with papillary thyroid cancer or a benign thyroid nodule (not recorded which). Some clones in this sample may be carry-over from other donors' samples. The chain joins TRBV24-1 to TRBJ2-5; 12 bases are a match to TRBD1. Sequenced sample: blood. This chain's CDR3 is CATSDGGTGGRETQYF. CDR3 nucleotides: TGTGCCACCAGTGATGGGGGGACAGGGGGCCGTGAGACCCAGTACTTC.